This T cell receptor beta chain appears in the sequencing data of a study of regulatory T cells. Patients aged 2 to 39 years had fewer naive and more memory CD4+ and CD8+ T cells. The germline V gene encodes CDR1 MNHNS and CDR2 SASEGT. Trimming removed 5 bases from V and 0 bases from J, with 13 bases in between. The length of the CDR3 is 15 residues. Study findings and constraints: Skewed V and J usage and few unique V-J pairs marked patient repertoires, most in Tregs. Hydrophobic residues at CDR3 positions 6 and 7 were enriched in conventional CD4+ T cells of CD3G-deficient patients.

Of note for this clone: Its specificity is unknown.

Amplification used 52 TRBV primers and 13 TRBJ primers. Assay used: immunoSEQ multiplex PCR; TCRdb lists only in-frame clones, some missing. The profile shows under 45,000 clones, roughly 90% of them singletons. The sample taken for sequencing was conventional CD4+ T cells sorted from blood. This sequence originates from a person under 30 with CD3G deficiency. The chain joins TRBV6-1 to TRBJ1-1; D possibly corresponds to TRBD1 (5 bases). CDR3 residues: CASSRRGGLNTEAFF. The CDR3 DNA is TGTGCCAGCAGTCGCCGCGGGGGGTTGAACACTGAAGCTTTCTTT.